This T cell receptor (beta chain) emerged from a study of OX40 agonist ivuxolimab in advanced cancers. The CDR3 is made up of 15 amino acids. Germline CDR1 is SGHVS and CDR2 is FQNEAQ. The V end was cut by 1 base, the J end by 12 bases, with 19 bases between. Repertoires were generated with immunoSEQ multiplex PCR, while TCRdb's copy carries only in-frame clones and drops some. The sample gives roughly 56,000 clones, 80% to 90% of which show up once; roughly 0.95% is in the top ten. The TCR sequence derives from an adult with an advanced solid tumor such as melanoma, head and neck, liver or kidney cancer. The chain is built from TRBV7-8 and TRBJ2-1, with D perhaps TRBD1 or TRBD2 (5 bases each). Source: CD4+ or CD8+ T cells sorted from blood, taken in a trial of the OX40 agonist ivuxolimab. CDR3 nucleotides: TGTGCCAGCAGCTTAGATGAGATAGCGCCCCAGGGGCAGTTCTTC. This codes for CASSLDEIAPQGQFF.